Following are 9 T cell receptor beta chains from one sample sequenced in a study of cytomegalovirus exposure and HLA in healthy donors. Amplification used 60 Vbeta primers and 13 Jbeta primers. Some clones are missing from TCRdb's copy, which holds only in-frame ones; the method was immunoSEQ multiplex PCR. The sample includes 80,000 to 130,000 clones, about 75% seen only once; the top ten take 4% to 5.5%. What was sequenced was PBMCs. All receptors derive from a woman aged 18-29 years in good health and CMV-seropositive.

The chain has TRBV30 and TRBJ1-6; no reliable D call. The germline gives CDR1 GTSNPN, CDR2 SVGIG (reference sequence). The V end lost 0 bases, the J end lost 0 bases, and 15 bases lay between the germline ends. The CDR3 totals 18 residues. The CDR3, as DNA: TGTGCCTGGAGTGTACGGAGAAGTACGGACTCCTATAATTCACCCCTCCACTTT. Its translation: CAWSVRRSTDSYNSPLHF.

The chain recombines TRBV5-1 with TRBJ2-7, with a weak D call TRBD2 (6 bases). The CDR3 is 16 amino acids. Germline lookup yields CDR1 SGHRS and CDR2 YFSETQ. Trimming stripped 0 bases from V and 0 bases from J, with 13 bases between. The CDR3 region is CASSLGGSGSSYEQYF. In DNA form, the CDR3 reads TGCGCCAGCAGCTTGGGGGGTAGCGGCAGCTCCTACGAGCAGTACTTC. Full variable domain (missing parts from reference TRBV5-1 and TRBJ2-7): KAGVTQTPRYLIKTRGQQVTLSCSPISGHRSVSWYQQTPGQGLQFLFEYFSETQRNKGNFPGRFSGRQFSNSRSEMNVSTLELGDSALYLCASSLGGSGSSYEQYFGPGTRLTVT.

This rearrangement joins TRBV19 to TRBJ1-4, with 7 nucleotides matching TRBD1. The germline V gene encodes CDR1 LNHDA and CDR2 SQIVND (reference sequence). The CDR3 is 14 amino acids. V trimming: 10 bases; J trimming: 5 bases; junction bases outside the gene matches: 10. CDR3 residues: CATHRGGANEKLFF. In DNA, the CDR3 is TGTGCCACCCATCGAGGGGGCGCAAATGAAAAACTGTTTTTT.

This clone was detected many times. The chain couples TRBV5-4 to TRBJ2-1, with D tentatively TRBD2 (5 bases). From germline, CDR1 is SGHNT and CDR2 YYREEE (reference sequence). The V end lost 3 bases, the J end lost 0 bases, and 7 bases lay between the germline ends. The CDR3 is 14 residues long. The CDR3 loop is CASSYDYSYNEQFF. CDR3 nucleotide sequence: TGTGCCAGCAGCTACGACTACTCCTACAATGAGCAGTTCTTC.

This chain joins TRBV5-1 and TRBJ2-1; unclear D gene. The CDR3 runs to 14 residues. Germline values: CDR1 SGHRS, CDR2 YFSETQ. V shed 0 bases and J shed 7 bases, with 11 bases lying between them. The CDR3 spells CASSLGQARNEQFF. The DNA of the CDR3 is TGCGCCAGCAGCTTGGGGCAGGCACGTAATGAGCAGTTCTTC.

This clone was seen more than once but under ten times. The CDR3 coding sequence is TGTGCCAGCACGGGACTAGCTCACAATGAGCAGTTCTTC. Protein sequence: CASTGLAHNEQFF. The rearrangement uses TRBV9 and TRBJ2-1; 9 positions agree with TRBD2. Germline V gene lookup returns CDR1 SGDLS and CDR2 YYNGEE. The CDR3 is 13 residues long. J lost 5 bases, V lost 6 bases, and 3 bases had no gene match.

The DNA of the CDR3 is TGCGCCAGCAGCCAAGGGGGCATGGAGGGTTCACCCCTCCACTTT. Amino acid sequence: CASSQGGMEGSPLHF. The chain is built from TRBV4-1 and TRBJ1-6; tentatively, D is TRBD1 (5 bases). CDR1 MGHRA and CDR2 YSYEKL come from the germline V gene. This CDR3 contains 15 residues. V lost 1 base and J lost 9, with 13 bases in between.

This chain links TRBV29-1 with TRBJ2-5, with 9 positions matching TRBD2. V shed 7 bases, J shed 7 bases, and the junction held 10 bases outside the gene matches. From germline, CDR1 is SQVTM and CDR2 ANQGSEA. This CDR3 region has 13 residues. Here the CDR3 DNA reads TGCAGCGACCCGGGACTAGCCCTCGGGACCCAGTACTTC. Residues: CSDPGLALGTQYF.

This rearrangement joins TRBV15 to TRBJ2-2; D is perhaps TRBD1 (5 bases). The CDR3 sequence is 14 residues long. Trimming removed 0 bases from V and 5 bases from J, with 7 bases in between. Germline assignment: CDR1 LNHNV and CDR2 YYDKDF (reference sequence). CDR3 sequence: CATSRDRVTGELFF. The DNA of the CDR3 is TGTGCCACCAGCAGAGACAGGGTAACCGGGGAGCTGTTTTTT.